A single sample is the source of the 4 T cell receptor beta chains below, sequenced in a study of blood T cell repertoires in COVID-19. The protocol was immunoSEQ multiplex PCR, while the TCRdb copy is restricted to in-frame clones and leaves out a portion. The sample holds 200,000 to 300,000 clones, roughly four fifths seen once. The sequenced sample was peripheral blood. The receptors originated from a man between 25 and 39 years old who had recovered from COVID-19.

The V and J genes are TRBV18 and TRBJ2-5; 9 bases line up with TRBD1. The CDR3 has 14 amino acids. V shed 5 bases, J shed 6 bases, and the junction held 7 bases outside the gene matches. Germline V lookup: CDR1 KGHSH, CDR2 LQKENI. The CDR3 loop is CASSETGGGQTQYF. CDR3 nucleotides: TGTGCCAGCTCAGAAACAGGGGGCGGTCAGACCCAGTACTTC.

The genes are TRBV5-4 and TRBJ2-2; D unresolved. The V end lost 0 bases, the J end lost 0 bases, and 9 bases lay between the germline ends. The germline V gene encodes CDR1 SGHNT and CDR2 YYREEE (reference sequence). The CDR3 covers 16 residues. CDR3 sequence reads: CASSLDLVANTGELFF. CDR3 coding DNA: TGTGCCAGCAGCTTGGATCTAGTCGCGAACACCGGGGAGCTGTTTTTT.

The chain has TRBV4-1 and TRBJ2-3; 7 bases fit TRBD2. CDR1 and CDR2 from the germline V gene are MGHRA and YSYEKL. The CDR3 sequence is 15 residues long. The V and J ends lost 2 bases and 0 bases, in that order; junction bases with no gene match: 2. CDR3: CASSQNGGSTDTQYF. The CDR3 DNA sequence: TGCGCCAGCAGCCAAAACGGGGGGAGCACAGATACGCAGTATTTT.

This chain joins TRBV5-4 and TRBJ2-3, with TRBD2 matching 7 bases. The CDR3 sequence is 15 residues long. Trimming took 0 bases from V and 5 from J; bases not matched to a gene: 6. Germline V gene sequence: CDR1 SGHNT, CDR2 YYREEE (reference sequence). Here the CDR3 DNA reads TGTGCCAGCAGCTTGGGGGAGGGTCTGGGAGATACGCAGTATTTT. Amino acid sequence: CASSLGEGLGDTQYF.